This T cell receptor beta chain was sequenced for a study of T cells in Graves' hyperthyroidism and ophthalmopathy. Amplification yielded TCR beta CDR3 regions, with RNA transcripts as the source. First-round RT-PCR targeting the TCR CDR3 was performed with the HTBI primer set. TCRdb ran MiXCR on the multiplex PCR reads and lists one entry per CDR3 protein. This table has 700,000 or so distinct CDR3 sequences, about a sixth appearing once. Germline-derived CDR1 and CDR2 are MNHNS and SASEGT. The CDR3 spans 13 residues. Trimming took 6 bases from V and 1 from J, leaving 9 bases between them. V gene TRBV6-1 combines with J gene TRBJ1-1; D remains unclear. Sequenced material: blood. The source of this sequence is a man aged 18 to 30 with Graves' hyperthyroidism. The CDR3 DNA follows: TGTGCCAGCAGGAAGGACTCGAACACTGAAGCTTTCTTT. Translation: CASRKDSNTEAFF.